The 17 T cell receptor beta chains below all came from one sample that was sequenced in a study of T cell responses to AZD1222 COVID-19 vaccine. The data were produced by immunoSEQ multiplex PCR, yet TCRdb's version contains in-frame clones alone and is incomplete. The sample includes 150,000 to 200,000 clones, almost 90% of them seen just once. The input for sequencing was peripheral blood, taken on day 0 of AZD1222 vaccination. All receptors come from an adult in good health.

V is TRBV7-7 and J is TRBJ2-5; D possibly corresponds to TRBD2 (5 bases). Germline CDR1 reads SSHAT; CDR2 reads FNYEAQ (reference sequence). The ends were cut back, 5 bases at V and 3 bases at J, with 10 bases in the middle. This CDR3 spans 13 amino acids. CDR3 amino acids: CASSHTSKETQYF. The CDR3 DNA follows: TGTGCCAGCAGCCACACTAGTAAAGAGACCCAGTACTTC.

The chain employs TRBV6-5 and TRBJ1-6; D is unclear. Germline V gene data show CDR1 as MNHEY and CDR2 as SVGAGI. The V and J ends lost 4 bases and 7 bases respectively, with 14 bases between them. The CDR3 has 15 amino acids. The CDR3, as DNA: TGTGCCAGCAGTTGGCAATCAGGAGTCAATTCACCCCTCCACTTT. It encodes CASSWQSGVNSPLHF.

The rearrangement links TRBV19 to TRBJ1-5; TRBD1 matches at 11 bases. V gave up 4 bases and J gave up 2 bases; unmatched junction bases: 7. CDR3 length: 17 amino acids. Germline values: CDR1 LNHDA, CDR2 SQIVND (reference sequence). CDR3 sequence (DNA): TGTGCCAGTAGTAAGAGGACAGGGGGCGCGGGCAATCAGCCCCAGCATTTT. Its translation is CASSKRTGGAGNQPQHF. The full variable domain, rest sourced from reference TRBV19 and TRBJ1-5, is DGGITQSPKYLFRKEGQNVTLSCEQNLNHDAMYWYRQDPGQGLRLIYYSQIVNDFQKGDIAEGYSVSREKKESFPLTVTSAQKNPTAFYLCASSKRTGGAGNQPQHFGDGTRLSIL.

This rearrangement joins TRBV30 to TRBJ2-7; TRBD1 or TRBD2 may be the D gene (6 bases each). The CDR3 length is 15 residues. The V and J ends lost 5 bases and 0 bases respectively, with 17 bases between them. Looked up from germline, CDR1 is GTSNPN and CDR2 is SVGIG (reference sequence). The CDR3 sequence: CAWEGGGTPSYEQYF. CDR3 in DNA: TGTGCCTGGGAAGGAGGGGGGACCCCCTCCTACGAGCAGTACTTC. The full variable domain, completed using reference TRBV30 and TRBJ2-7, is SQTIHQWPATLVQPVGSPLSLECTVEGTSNPNLYWYRQAAGRGLQLLFYSVGIGQISSEVPQNLSASRPQDRQFILSSKKLLLSDSGFYLCAWEGGGTPSYEQYFGPGTRLTVT.

Note on this clone: Other DNA sequences within the sample encode an identical CDR3. This chain uses TRBV12-3 or TRBV12-4 with TRBJ2-7; D is uncertain. The CDR3 consists of 11 residues. Trimming stripped 5 bases from V and 4 bases from J, with 6 bases between. Here the CDR3 reads CASSRGYEQYF. In nucleotides, the CDR3 is TGTGCCAGCAGTCGCGGATACGAGCAGTACTTC.

The V call is TRBV5-4, the J call TRBJ2-1; 11 bases are shared with TRBD2. J was trimmed by 6 bases and V by 0 bases; bases with no gene match: 2. Germline values: CDR1 SGHNT, CDR2 YYREEE (reference sequence). This CDR3 contains 15 residues. Here the CDR3 DNA reads TGTGCCAGCAGCTTGGCGACTAGCGGGGTCAATGAGCAGTTCTTC. This translates into CASSLATSGVNEQFF.

The count of this clone is one. This chain joins TRBV5-1 and TRBJ2-1; D might be TRBD1 (6 bases). CDR1 and CDR2 (germline): SGHRS, YFSETQ. This CDR3 spans 17 amino acids. The ends were cut back, 3 bases at V and 4 bases at J, with 20 bases in the middle. The CDR3 loop reads CASSSGVMAGEYNEQFF. The DNA for the CDR3 is TGCGCCAGCAGCTCCGGGGTGATGGCAGGGGAGTACAATGAGCAGTTCTTC. Complete variable domain (other parts from reference TRBV5-1 and TRBJ2-1): KAGVTQTPRYLIKTRGQQVTLSCSPISGHRSVSWYQQTPGQGLQFLFEYFSETQRNKGNFPGRFSGRQFSNSRSEMNVSTLELGDSALYLCASSSGVMAGEYNEQFFGPGTRLTVL.

The CDR3 sequence: CAWSVHPPAQGDSPLHF. CDR3 nucleotides: TGTGCCTGGAGTGTACACCCCCCCGCACAGGGAGATTCACCCCTCCACTTT. The chain has TRBV30 and TRBJ1-6, with a possible D match to TRBD1 (6 bases). Germline V lookup: CDR1 GTSNPN, CDR2 SVGIG (reference sequence). The CDR3 runs 17 residues. The V gene lost 0 bases and the J gene lost 8 bases, with 20 bases spanning the gap.

J is TRBJ2-2 and V is TRBV2, with 10 bases identical to TRBD2. V was clipped by 8 bases and J by 5 bases; unmatched bases: 11. Per the germline V gene, CDR1 is SNHLY and CDR2 is FYNNEI. The CDR3 is 16 residues long. The CDR3 region is CASLRLAGDRTGELFF. As DNA, the CDR3 is TGTGCCAGCCTCCGACTAGCGGGTGATCGGACCGGGGAGCTGTTTTTT.

The rearrangement links TRBV7-2 to TRBJ2-3; 8 nucleotides match TRBD2. CDR1 and CDR2 (germline): SGHTA, FQGNSA. The CDR3 loop spans 16 amino acids. Germline trimming cut 5 bases from V and 5 bases from J; bases unmatched to any gene: 12. The CDR3 sequence: CASSHKFGGARDTQYF. The CDR3 DNA reads as TGTGCCAGCAGCCACAAGTTCGGGGGGGCCCGAGATACGCAGTATTTT. The whole variable domain, filled in from reference TRBV7-2 and TRBJ2-3, reads GAGVSQSPSNKVTEKGKDVELRCDPISGHTALYWYRQSLGQGLEFLIYFQGNSAPDKSGLPSDRFSAERTGGSVSTLTIQRTQQEDSAVYLCASSHKFGGARDTQYFGPGTRLTVL.

The genes are TRBV9 and TRBJ2-7; no clear D gene. Germline values: CDR1 SGDLS, CDR2 YYNGEE. Trimming cost V 0 bases and J 3 bases, with 10 bases left between them. CDR3 length: 14 amino acids. CDR3 protein: CASSVGGANYEQYF. Here the CDR3 DNA reads TGTGCCAGCAGCGTAGGCGGCGCTAACTACGAGCAGTACTTC. Full variable domain (remainder filled in from reference TRBV9 and TRBJ2-7): DSGVTQTPKHLITATGQRVTLRCSPRSGDLSVYWYQQSLDQGLQFLIQYYNGEERAKGNILERFSAQQFPDLHSELNLSSLELGDSALYFCASSVGGANYEQYFGPGTRLTVT.

The table lists this clone with a count of one. The chain uses TRBV11-2 and TRBJ2-7, with TRBD2 as a possible D gene (6 bases). The germline V gene encodes CDR1 SGHAT and CDR2 FQNNGV. The V end was cut by 1 base, the J end by 2 bases, with 12 bases between. CDR3 length equals 15 residues. The CDR3 sequence: CASSLAGVEAYEQYF. The CDR3 coding sequence is TGTGCCAGCAGCTTAGCGGGGGTTGAGGCCTACGAGCAGTACTTC.

The rearrangement links TRBV3-1 (or the pseudogene TRBV3-2) to TRBJ2-5, with D possibly matching TRBD1 (5 bases). V was cut by 1 base and J by 9 bases, with 18 bases left in between. The germline CDR1 and CDR2 sequences are LGHDT and YNNKEL (reference sequence). This CDR3 region has 15 residues. CDR3 loop: CASSQVVGAQVPQYF. CDR3 DNA sequence: TGTGCCAGCAGCCAAGTAGTAGGGGCCCAGGTTCCCCAGTACTTC.

In this sample, this clone turned up once. The chain has TRBV19 and TRBJ1-5; TRBD1 agrees at 7 bases. Germline CDR1 reads LNHDA; CDR2 reads SQIVND (reference sequence). V shed 6 bases and J 4 bases; nucleotides not matched to a gene: 0. This CDR3 spans 12 amino acids. This CDR3 reads CASRDRNQPQHF. Here the CDR3 DNA reads TGTGCCAGTAGGGACAGGAATCAGCCCCAGCATTTT. Together with reference TRBV19 and TRBJ1-5, the CDR3 gives the full variable domain: DGGITQSPKYLFRKEGQNVTLSCEQNLNHDAMYWYRQDPGQGLRLIYYSQIVNDFQKGDIAEGYSVSREKKESFPLTVTSAQKNPTAFYLCASRDRNQPQHFGDGTRLSIL.

This clone was found once. The chain recombines TRBV29-1 with TRBJ2-5; D possibly corresponds to TRBD1 (6 bases). The germline V gene encodes CDR1 SQVTM and CDR2 ANQGSEA. Trimming shortened V by 7 bases and J by 0 bases, and 12 bases separated the two germline ends. The CDR3 extends over 13 amino acids. The CDR3 coding sequence is TGCAGCGCTACTCGGGACAACCAAGAGACCCAGTACTTC. Amino acid sequence: CSATRDNQETQYF.

This sequence joins TRBV24-1 and TRBJ1-1; D is perhaps TRBD1 (6 bases). V lost 11 bases, J lost 0 bases, and 18 bases lay in between. The CDR3 contains 15 residues. Germline CDR1 KGHDR, CDR2 SFDVKD. The CDR3 sequence is CAILGQRGLNTEAFF. As DNA, the CDR3 is TGTGCCATTCTTGGACAGAGGGGGTTGAACACTGAAGCTTTCTTT.

The chain has TRBV7-2 and TRBJ2-2; D remains ambiguous. The CDR3 has 14 residues. V was pared by 5 bases and J by 4 bases, with 11 bases between. Germline values: CDR1 SGHTA, CDR2 FQGNSA. CDR3 DNA sequence: TGTGCCAGCAGCGGACGGGCTAGCACCGGGGAGCTGTTTTTT. Its protein product is CASSGRASTGELFF.